Below are 32 T cell receptor beta chains sequenced from a single sample in a study of blood T cell repertoires in COVID-19. TCRdb keeps only in-frame clones here, not all; method: immunoSEQ multiplex PCR. The sample shows about 150,000 clones, around 87% of them seen only once. The sequenced sample was peripheral blood. The receptors shown here come from a woman in her fifties or sixties with active COVID-19.

The V and J genes are TRBV18 and TRBJ2-7, with 9 bases that match TRBD2. CDR3 length: 15 amino acids. V shed 3 bases and J 5 bases; nucleotides not matched to a gene: 8. The germline V gene has CDR1 KGHSH and CDR2 LQKENI. In DNA, the CDR3 is TGTGCCAGCTCACCCCGGCTAGCGGGATGGAACGAGCAGTACTTC. Encoded protein: CASSPRLAGWNEQYF.

The rearrangement joins TRBV6-6 to TRBJ2-2; 8 nucleotides line up with TRBD2. The trim removed 7 bases at V and 6 bases at J, leaving 7 bases unmatched. CDR3 size: 14 residues. CDR1 is MNHNY and CDR2 is SVGAGI in the germline V gene (reference sequence). The CDR3 sequence: CASILAGFAGELFF. The DNA for the CDR3 is TGTGCCAGCATCCTAGCGGGTTTCGCCGGGGAGCTGTTTTTT.

J is TRBJ2-3 and V is TRBV28, with D tentatively TRBD1 (6 bases). With 5 bases removed from V and 10 bases from J, the gap between germline ends came to 13 bases. The CDR3 contains 12 residues. Germline CDR1 is MDHEN and CDR2 is SYDVKM. CDR3 bases: TGTGCCAGCAGTCCTCAGCCAGGGGCGCAGTATTTT. This codes for CASSPQPGAQYF.

The chain links TRBV7-2 to TRBJ2-5; a weak D match, TRBD2 (7 bases). CDR1 and CDR2 (germline): SGHTA, FQGNSA. V was trimmed by 1 base and J by 2 bases, leaving 8 bases between them. The CDR3 totals 14 residues. CDR3 DNA: TGTGCCAGCAGCTTAGAGGGGGGGCAAGAGACCCAGTACTTC. This gives the protein CASSLEGGQETQYF.

The chain recombines TRBV18 with TRBJ1-1, with 7 bases identical to TRBD1. The CDR3 is 13 residues long. Germline V gene lookup returns CDR1 KGHSH and CDR2 LQKENI. Trimming removed 6 bases from V and 1 base from J; junction bases left unmatched: 2. The CDR3 bases are TGTGCCAGCTCGCGACAGGGGAACACTGAAGCTTTCTTT. It is translated as CASSRQGNTEAFF.

The V gene is TRBV27, the J gene TRBJ1-6, with D uncertain. Trimming left V 3 bases short and J 8 bases short, with 17 bases between. CDR3 length: 16 residues. Per the germline V gene, CDR1 is MNHEY and CDR2 is SMNVEV (reference sequence). CDR3 sequence (DNA): TGTGCCAGCAGTTTTTCGGCGGCCGGTCCCTATTCACCCCTCCACTTT. Translated: CASSFSAAGPYSPLHF.

The chain recombines TRBV3-1 (or the pseudogene TRBV3-2) with TRBJ1-3; D remains ambiguous. The CDR3 runs to 17 residues. The germline gives CDR1 LGHDT, CDR2 YNNKEL (reference sequence). V lost 1 base and J lost 0, with 13 bases in between. The CDR3 protein is CASSQGGPRLSGNTIYF. DNA for the CDR3: TGTGCCAGCAGCCAAGGAGGGCCACGGCTCTCTGGAAACACCATATATTTT.

The CDR3 DNA reads as TGCGCCAGTGGAGCGGGGAGACAAGAGACCCAGTACTTC. It yields the protein CASGAGRQETQYF. This rearrangement joins TRBV4-1 to TRBJ2-5, with 7 positions matching TRBD2. The CDR3 has 13 amino acids. CDR1 and CDR2 (germline): MGHRA, YSYEKL. V dropped 9 bases and J dropped 2; count of bases not matched to a gene: 6.

The CDR3 bases are TGTGCCAGCAGTGATGGTGGGACAGGGGAGGGCTCTGGGGCCAACGTCCTGACTTTC. Translated: CASSDGGTGEGSGANVLTF. This rearrangement joins TRBV2 to TRBJ2-6; 10 nucleotides align to TRBD1. The CDR3 runs 19 residues. V shed 3 bases, J shed 0 bases, and the junction held 8 bases outside the gene matches. CDR1 is SNHLY, CDR2 FYNNEI, per germline.

The chain joins TRBV7-2 to TRBJ1-6; 8 nucleotides align to TRBD1. From germline, CDR1 is SGHTA and CDR2 FQGNSA. Trimming removed 2 bases from V and 10 bases from J; junction bases left unmatched: 7. This CDR3 region has 15 residues. CDR3 region: CASSLNPGGNSPLHF. CDR3 nucleotide sequence: TGTGCCAGCAGCTTAAACCCAGGGGGCAACTCACCCCTCCACTTT. Full variable domain (remainder filled in from reference TRBV7-2 and TRBJ1-6): GAGVSQSPSNKVTEKGKDVELRCDPISGHTALYWYRQSLGQGLEFLIYFQGNSAPDKSGLPSDRFSAERTGGSVSTLTIQRTQQEDSAVYLCASSLNPGGNSPLHFGNGTRLTVT.

Points on this clone: Distinct nucleotide sequences in the sample also encode this CDR3. V gene TRBV18 combines with J gene TRBJ1-5; the match to TRBD1 covers 8 bases. This CDR3 has 14 residues. In germline, CDR1 is KGHSH, CDR2 LQKENI. Trimming took 6 bases from V and 2 from J; bases not matched to a gene: 3. The CDR3: CASSSGQGNQPQHF. The DNA of the CDR3 is TGTGCCAGCTCGTCGGGACAGGGCAATCAGCCCCAGCATTTT.

The J gene is TRBJ2-7, the V gene TRBV2; D unresolved. CDR3 length: 14 amino acids. The germline gives CDR1 SNHLY, CDR2 FYNNEI. V gave up 6 bases and J gave up 1 base, with 13 bases separating them. The CDR3 is CASRVSTLSYEQYF. DNA for the CDR3: TGTGCCAGCAGGGTCTCCACTCTGTCCTACGAGCAGTACTTC.

This chain links TRBV4-2 with TRBJ2-1, with 11 bases aligning to TRBD2. In germline, CDR1 is LGHNA, CDR2 YNFKEQ. The CDR3 contains 19 residues. With V trimmed by 1 base and J by 1 base, 9 bases remained unmatched. CDR3 bases: TGTGCCAGCAGCCAAGGGACTAGCGGGTACGGCGGGTCCTACAATGAGCAGTTCTTC. Translating gives CASSQGTSGYGGSYNEQFF.

This clone is a singleton in its sample. The rearrangement links TRBV6-5 to TRBJ1-1, with D possibly TRBD1 on 5 matching bases. The CDR3 runs to 13 residues. V lost 6 bases and J lost 8, with 16 bases in between. CDR1 and CDR2 from the germline V gene are MNHEY and SVGAGI. The CDR3 sequence: CASSPLRQGEAFF. The CDR3, as DNA: TGTGCCAGCAGCCCCCTCCGCCAGGGAGAAGCTTTCTTT.

The rearrangement joins TRBV28 to TRBJ2-7, with TRBD1 matching 10 bases. V lost 6 bases, J lost 6 bases, and 8 bases stayed unmatched. The CDR3 covers 14 residues. Germline CDR1 and CDR2: MDHEN and SYDVKM. The CDR3 nucleotides are TGTGCCAGCAGAAACGACAGGGGGCCGGGCGAGCAGTACTTC. Its translation is CASRNDRGPGEQYF.

The chain has TRBV7-9 and TRBJ1-2; tentative D call: TRBD1 (5 bases). V was trimmed by 0 bases and J by 4 bases, leaving 24 bases between them. This CDR3 has 19 amino acids. Germline V CDR1 and CDR2: SEHNR, FQNEAQ (reference sequence). CDR3 coding DNA: TGTGCCAGCAGCTTAGCTCGTATCACACAGGAAGGCGGCCTCTATGGCTACACCTTC. Its translation: CASSLARITQEGGLYGYTF.

The rearrangement joins TRBV5-1 to TRBJ1-1; D call uncertain. Germline V gene lookup returns CDR1 SGHRS and CDR2 YFSETQ. This CDR3 region has 17 residues. Trimming removed 3 bases from V and 1 base from J, with 19 bases in between. For the CDR3, the DNA is TGCGCCAGCAGCTGGAGAGGCGGAGTCGGTGGGAACACTGAAGCTTTCTTT. This translates into CASSWRGGVGGNTEAFF.

The genes are TRBV7-8 and TRBJ2-2; D gene unclear. CDR1 and CDR2 (germline): SGHVS, FQNEAQ. CDR3 size: 13 residues. Trimming pared 7 bases from V and 6 bases from J, leaving 12 bases between. CDR3 in DNA: TGTGCCAGCATCACTATTCTGGCCGGGGAGCTGTTTTTT. Protein: CASITILAGELFF. Variable domain in full (rest from reference TRBV7-8 and TRBJ2-2): GAGVSQSPRYKVAKRGQDVALRCDPISGHVSLFWYQQALGQGPEFLTYFQNEAQLDKSGLPSDRFFAERPEGSVSTLKIQRTQQEDSAVYLCASITILAGELFFGEGSRLTVL.

This clone was seen only a few times. J is TRBJ2-7 and V is TRBV4-1; D might be TRBD2 (5 bases). The CDR3 totals 16 residues. Per the germline V gene, CDR1 is MGHRA and CDR2 is YSYEKL. V lost 4 bases and J 0 bases, leaving 16 bases between the germline ends. CDR3 loop: CASSPRTLPFSYEQYF. CDR3 DNA: TGCGCCAGCAGCCCCCGGACTCTCCCTTTCTCCTACGAGCAGTACTTC.

The gene calls are TRBV30 and TRBJ2-5; D is perhaps TRBD2 (6 bases). Germline lookup yields CDR1 GTSNPN and CDR2 SVGIG (reference sequence). Trimming left V 3 bases short and J 5 bases short, with 7 bases between. The CDR3 sequence is 11 residues long. Written as DNA, the CDR3 is TGTGCCTGGAGCCGGGAGGAGACCCAGTACTTC. Its protein product is CAWSREETQYF.

This clone has just one count. V usage is TRBV7-6 and J usage is TRBJ2-2; tentatively, D is TRBD2 (7 bases). CDR3 length: 18 amino acids. Germline V gives CDR1 SGHVS, CDR2 FNYEAQ. V was clipped by 5 bases and J by 0 bases, with 19 bases between them. The CDR3 sequence is CASSPKGGAGANTGELFF. The CDR3 nucleotides read TGTGCCAGCAGCCCCAAAGGGGGGGCGGGGGCGAACACCGGGGAGCTGTTTTTT.

The chain uses TRBV18 and TRBJ1-1; D may be TRBD1 (5 bases). V was clipped by 4 bases and J by 8 bases, with 11 bases between them. The CDR3 length is 12 residues. Germline loops: CDR1 KGHSH, CDR2 LQKENI. CDR3 protein: CASSHGGREAFF. CDR3 in DNA: TGTGCCAGCTCACACGGGGGTAGGGAAGCTTTCTTT. Full variable domain (missing parts from reference TRBV18 and TRBJ1-1): NAGVMQNPRHLVRRRGQEARLRCSPMKGHSHVYWYRQLPEEGLKFMVYLQKENIIDESGMPKERFSAEFPKEGPSILRIQQVVRGDSAAYFCASSHGGREAFFGQGTRLTVV.

This clone has a single count. The chain has TRBV9 and TRBJ2-1; 10 bases align to TRBD2. Trimming cost V 3 bases and J 0 bases; bases outside gene matches: 6. The length of the CDR3 is 17 residues. Germline assignment: CDR1 SGDLS and CDR2 YYNGEE. The CDR3 DNA sequence: TGTGCCAGCAGCGCCCTAACTAGCGGGGTCTCCTACAATGAGCAGTTCTTC. It translates to CASSALTSGVSYNEQFF. The whole variable domain, filled in from reference TRBV9 and TRBJ2-1, reads DSGVTQTPKHLITATGQRVTLRCSPRSGDLSVYWYQQSLDQGLQFLIQYYNGEERAKGNILERFSAQQFPDLHSELNLSSLELGDSALYFCASSALTSGVSYNEQFFGPGTRLTVL.

The rearrangement uses TRBV6-5 and TRBJ2-7, with 10 bases lining up with TRBD2. The CDR3 loop spans 14 amino acids. V shed 2 bases and J 4 bases; nucleotides not matched to a gene: 2. Germline-derived CDR1 and CDR2 are MNHEY and SVGAGI. Here the CDR3 reads CASSYATSGYEQYF. The CDR3 DNA follows: TGTGCCAGCAGTTACGCGACTAGCGGGTACGAGCAGTACTTC.

V gene TRBV11-2 combines with J gene TRBJ2-4; TRBD1 agrees at 7 bases. J lost 3 bases, V lost 0 bases, and 11 bases had no gene match. This CDR3 has 18 residues. Germline V gene sequence: CDR1 SGHAT, CDR2 FQNNGV. The CDR3 reads CASSLDPQGLPSKNIQYF. The DNA for the CDR3 is TGTGCCAGCAGCTTAGATCCACAGGGGCTACCGAGCAAAAACATTCAGTACTTC.

V usage is TRBV18 and J usage is TRBJ2-1; 7 nucleotides align to TRBD2. The V gene end was trimmed by 4 bases and the J gene end by 5 bases; junction bases not matched to a gene: 5. CDR1 is KGHSH, CDR2 LQKENI, per germline. The CDR3 has 14 residues. CDR3 in DNA: TGTGCCAGCTCACTTTCTGCGGGGGACAATGAGCAGTTCTTC. It translates to CASSLSAGDNEQFF. The full variable domain, with the rest looked up from reference TRBV18 and TRBJ2-1, is NAGVMQNPRHLVRRRGQEARLRCSPMKGHSHVYWYRQLPEEGLKFMVYLQKENIIDESGMPKERFSAEFPKEGPSILRIQQVVRGDSAAYFCASSLSAGDNEQFFGPGTRLTVL.

The chain is built from TRBV7-2 and TRBJ2-7, with D unresolved. The ends were cut back, 1 base at V and 0 bases at J, with 7 bases in the middle. Germline V gene sequence: CDR1 SGHTA, CDR2 FQGNSA. This CDR3 is 14 amino acids long. The DNA for the CDR3 is TGTGCCAGCAGCTTAGGGGCAGTCTCCTACGAGCAGTACTTC. Translated, it gives CASSLGAVSYEQYF.

The rearrangement links TRBV7-9 to TRBJ1-2, with D possibly matching TRBD1 (5 bases). The germline gives CDR1 SEHNR, CDR2 FQNEAQ (reference sequence). This CDR3 contains 13 residues. Deletions cut 0 bases from V and 6 bases from J, with 8 bases between. The CDR3 is CASSLAGVDGYTF. The CDR3, as DNA: TGTGCCAGCAGCTTAGCAGGGGTCGATGGCTACACCTTC.

This clone has only one observation. This chain joins TRBV28 and TRBJ2-5; D is undetermined. Trimming pared 2 bases from V and 5 bases from J, leaving 3 bases between. Germline V gives CDR1 MDHEN, CDR2 SYDVKM. The CDR3 is 11 amino acids. CDR3 sequence (DNA): TGTGCCAGCAGTTTACGGGAGACCCAGTACTTC. Protein product: CASSLRETQYF.

The CDR3 coding sequence is TGTGCCAGCAGCTTGGAACAGGGCAACACTGAAGCTTTCTTT. This codes for CASSLEQGNTEAFF. The V call is TRBV5-4, the J call TRBJ1-1, with D possibly TRBD1 on 6 matching bases. Trimming shortened V by 0 bases and J by 2 bases, and 8 bases separated the two germline ends. This CDR3 contains 14 residues. The germline V gene encodes CDR1 SGHNT and CDR2 YYREEE (reference sequence). Together with reference TRBV5-4 and TRBJ1-1, the CDR3 gives the full variable domain: ETGVTQSPTHLIKTRGQQVTLRCSSQSGHNTVSWYQQALGQGPQFIFQYYREEENGRGNFPPRFSGLQFPNYSSELNVNALELDDSALYLCASSLEQGNTEAFFGQGTRLTVV.

This chain connects TRBV5-1 to TRBJ1-1; possible D gene TRBD1, 6 bases. In germline, CDR1 is SGHRS, CDR2 YFSETQ. The CDR3 covers 15 residues. Trimming cost V 4 bases and J 4 bases, with 17 bases left between them. The CDR3 sequence is CASSREGTSGTEAFF. Here the CDR3 DNA reads TGCGCCAGCAGCCGCGAGGGGACATCGGGCACTGAAGCTTTCTTT.

The chain joins TRBV6-1 to TRBJ2-7; TRBD2 is a possible D gene (6 bases). The CDR3 totals 15 residues. With 2 bases removed from V and 2 bases from J, the gap between germline ends came to 13 bases. The germline V gene encodes CDR1 MNHNS and CDR2 SASEGT. The CDR3 coding sequence is TGTGCCAGCAGTGAACGTTCGGGACTGGCCTACGAGCAGTACTTC. It translates to CASSERSGLAYEQYF.